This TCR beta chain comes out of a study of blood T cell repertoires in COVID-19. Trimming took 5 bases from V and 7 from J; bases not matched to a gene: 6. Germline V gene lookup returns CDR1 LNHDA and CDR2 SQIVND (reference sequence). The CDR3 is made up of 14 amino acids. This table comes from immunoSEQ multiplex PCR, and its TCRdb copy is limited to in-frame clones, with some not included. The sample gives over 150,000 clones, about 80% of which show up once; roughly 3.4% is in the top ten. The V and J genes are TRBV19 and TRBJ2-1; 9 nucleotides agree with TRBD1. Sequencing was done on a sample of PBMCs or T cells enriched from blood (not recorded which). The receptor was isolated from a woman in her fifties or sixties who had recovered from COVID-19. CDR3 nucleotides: TGTGCCAGTAGTTGGACAGGGGTTTGGAATGAGCAGTTCTTC. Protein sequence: CASSWTGVWNEQFF.